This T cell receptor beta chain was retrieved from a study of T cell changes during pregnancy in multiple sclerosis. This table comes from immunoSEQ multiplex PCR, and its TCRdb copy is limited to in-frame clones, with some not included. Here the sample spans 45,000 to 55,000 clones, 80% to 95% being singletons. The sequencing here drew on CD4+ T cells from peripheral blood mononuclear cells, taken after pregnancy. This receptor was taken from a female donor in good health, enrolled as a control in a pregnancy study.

CDR3 amino acids: CASSSSGTGTQYF. As DNA, the CDR3 is TGTGCCAGCAGCTCATCCGGGACAGGGACGCAGTATTTT. V gene TRBV11-3 combines with J gene TRBJ2-3; 9 nucleotides agree with TRBD1. Germline assignment: CDR1 SGHNT and CDR2 YENEEA. The V and J ends lost 4 bases and 9 bases, in that order; junction bases with no gene match: 5. The CDR3 is 13 amino acids.